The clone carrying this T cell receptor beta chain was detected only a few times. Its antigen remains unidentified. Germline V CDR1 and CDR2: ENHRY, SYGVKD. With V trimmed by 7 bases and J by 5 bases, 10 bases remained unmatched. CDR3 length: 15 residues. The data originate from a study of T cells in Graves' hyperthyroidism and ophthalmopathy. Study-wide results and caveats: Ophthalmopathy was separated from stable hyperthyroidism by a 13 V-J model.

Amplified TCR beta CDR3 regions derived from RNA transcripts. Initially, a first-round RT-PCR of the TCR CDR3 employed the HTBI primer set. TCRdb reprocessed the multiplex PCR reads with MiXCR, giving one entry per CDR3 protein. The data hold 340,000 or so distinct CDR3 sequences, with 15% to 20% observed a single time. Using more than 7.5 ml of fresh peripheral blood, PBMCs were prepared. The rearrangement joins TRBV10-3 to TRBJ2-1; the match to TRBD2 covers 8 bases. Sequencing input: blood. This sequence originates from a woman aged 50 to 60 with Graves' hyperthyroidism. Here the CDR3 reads CAINGPGLGDNEQFF. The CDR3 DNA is TGTGCCATCAATGGGCCGGGACTAGGTGACAATGAGCAGTTCTTC.